Presented here are 11 T cell receptor beta chains from one specimen sequenced in a study of blood T cell repertoires in COVID-19 (TCRdb year 2020). To prepare the library, the immunoSEQ multiplex PCR assay was applied. TCRdb holds this immuneACCESS table with in-frame rearrangements only. Some clones are missing; in checked studies, unresolved V genes explain under half, and the rest has no known cause. For this sample there are approximately 53,000 clones; around 89% appear just once. Less than 2.5% of the sample goes to the ten largest clones. Specimen: peripheral blood. Receptor source: a human donor in a cohort sampled during active COVID-19.

V usage is TRBV3-1 (or the pseudogene TRBV3-2) and J usage is TRBJ2-1; 12 bases line up with TRBD1. Losses at the gene ends were 5 bases for V and 7 bases for J; bases not matched to a gene: 6. Germline loops: CDR1 LGHDT, CDR2 YNNKEL (reference sequence). The CDR3 has 15 residues. CDR3 in amino acids: CASSFRDRGQNEQFF. DNA of the CDR3: TGTGCCAGCAGCTTCCGGGACAGGGGGCAGAATGAGCAGTTCTTC.

The chain has TRBV18 and TRBJ2-3; possible D gene TRBD2, 5 bases. The length of the CDR3 is 20 residues. V was clipped by 3 bases and J by 0 bases, with 25 bases between them. Germline V gives CDR1 KGHSH, CDR2 LQKENI. In DNA, the CDR3 is TGTGCCAGCTCACCGCCACGAGGGCAGGAAGCAAGTCCTAGCACAGATACGCAGTATTTT. It encodes CASSPPRGQEASPSTDTQYF. Full variable domain (remainder filled in from reference TRBV18 and TRBJ2-3): NAGVMQNPRHLVRRRGQEARLRCSPMKGHSHVYWYRQLPEEGLKFMVYLQKENIIDESGMPKERFSAEFPKEGPSILRIQQVVRGDSAAYFCASSPPRGQEASPSTDTQYFGPGTRLTVL.

V gene TRBV12-3 or TRBV12-4 combines with J gene TRBJ2-1; 9 nucleotides agree with TRBD1. Unmatched junction bases numbered 5, after V lost 6 bases and J lost 8 bases. The length of the CDR3 is 13 residues. CDR3 sequence: CASRTGGVDEQFF. The CDR3 nucleotides are TGTGCCAGCAGAACAGGGGGCGTCGATGAGCAGTTCTTC.

The chain employs TRBV2 and TRBJ2-7, with D possibly TRBD2 on 5 matching bases. The V gene lost 7 bases and the J gene lost 5 bases, with 21 bases spanning the gap. Germline CDR1 is SNHLY and CDR2 is FYNNEI. The length of the CDR3 is 15 residues. In nucleotides, the CDR3 is TGTGCCAGCACGCGCCTAGCCGGCCAGACTAACGAGCAGTACTTC. Its translation is CASTRLAGQTNEQYF.

This rearrangement joins TRBV6-5 to TRBJ1-6; D is ambiguous. Trimming took off 4 bases at V and 4 bases at J, with 14 bases between the two ends. CDR1 and CDR2 from the germline V gene are MNHEY and SVGAGI. The CDR3 covers 16 residues. The CDR3 DNA reads TGTGCCAGCAGTTCCGGGAGTTCAAGATATAATTCACCCCTCCACTTT. Protein sequence: CASSSGSSRYNSPLHF.

V usage is TRBV7-2 and J usage is TRBJ2-7; possible D gene TRBD1, 7 bases. V dropped 2 bases and J dropped 0 bases, with 11 bases sitting between them. The CDR3 sequence is 15 residues long. CDR1 is SGHTA and CDR2 is FQGNSA in the germline V gene. The CDR3 loop is CASSLRRDSSYEQYF. The CDR3 bases are TGTGCCAGCAGCTTACGGAGGGACAGCTCCTACGAGCAGTACTTC.

The J gene is TRBJ2-7, the V gene TRBV19; 9 bases are a match to TRBD1. The V segment lost 5 bases and the J segment 1 base; nucleotides outside the gene matches: 3. The CDR3 sequence is 14 residues long. CDR1 is LNHDA and CDR2 is SQIVND in the germline V gene (reference sequence). CDR3 amino acids: CASSQQGASYEQYF. The CDR3 nucleotides read TGTGCCAGTAGTCAACAGGGGGCGTCCTACGAGCAGTACTTC.

This clone appeared once. V usage is TRBV28 and J usage is TRBJ2-2; the match to TRBD2 covers 8 bases. The CDR3 sequence is 16 residues long. The V gene end was trimmed by 1 base and the J gene end by 6 bases; junction bases not matched to a gene: 7. Germline V gene data show CDR1 as MDHEN and CDR2 as SYDVKM. CDR3 amino acids: CASSLFWASGPGELFF. The CDR3 DNA reads as TGTGCCAGCAGTTTATTCTGGGCTAGCGGGCCCGGGGAGCTGTTTTTT.

The chain employs TRBV6-1 and TRBJ2-7; TRBD2 aligns across 7 bases. The germline gives CDR1 MNHNS, CDR2 SASEGT. The trim removed 1 base at V and 3 bases at J, leaving 3 bases unmatched. CDR3 length: 14 residues. The CDR3 nucleotides read TGTGCCAGCAGTGAAGTTGGGGGGGGCTACGAGCAGTACTTC. The encoded protein is CASSEVGGGYEQYF.

J is TRBJ2-6 and V is TRBV4-3, with 11 bases that match TRBD2. The CDR3 loop spans 17 amino acids. Germline CDR1 reads LGHNA; CDR2 reads YSLEER. J gave up 0 bases and V 3 bases, and 1 base lay outside the gene matches. This CDR3 is CASSHSGGASGANVLTF. The DNA of the CDR3 is TGCGCCAGCAGCCATAGCGGGGGGGCCTCTGGGGCCAACGTCCTGACTTTC.

The chain uses TRBV5-1 and TRBJ2-1; 16 bases fit TRBD2. From germline, CDR1 is SGHRS and CDR2 YFSETQ. With V trimmed by 0 bases and J by 7 bases, 4 bases remained unmatched. The CDR3 sequence is 17 residues long. CDR3: CASSLAPGLAGGNEQFF. The CDR3 DNA reads TGCGCCAGCAGCTTGGCCCCGGGACTAGCGGGAGGGAATGAGCAGTTCTTC.